Presented here are 4 T cell receptor beta chains from one specimen sequenced in a study of cytomegalovirus exposure and HLA in healthy donors. PCR primers comprised 60 Vbeta and 13 Jbeta primers. This table comes from immunoSEQ multiplex PCR, and its TCRdb copy is limited to in-frame clones, with some not included. The sample comprises around 110,000 clones, more than 60% of which are singletons, and roughly 3.9% rests with the top ten. Sequences were obtained from PBMCs. The source of these receptors is a man in his sixties in good health and CMV-seronegative.

The J gene is TRBJ1-2, the V gene TRBV6-5; D remains ambiguous. Trimming pared 6 bases from V and 3 bases from J, leaving 5 bases between. From germline, CDR1 is MNHEY and CDR2 SVGAGI. The CDR3 extends over 11 amino acids. The CDR3 region has the DNA TGTGCCAGCAGACGAGACTATGGCTACACCTTC. It is translated as CASRRDYGYTF.

In this sample, this clone turned up a few times. The gene calls are TRBV2 and TRBJ2-7; TRBD2 matches 11 bases. CDR3 size: 15 residues. Trimming cost V 3 bases and J 7 bases; bases outside gene matches: 8. CDR1 SNHLY and CDR2 FYNNEI come from the germline V gene. CDR3 bases: TGTGCCAGCAGTGAGATAGCGGGGGGGACGGAAGAGCAGTACGTC. This gives the protein CASSEIAGGTEEQYV.

This clone occurred once. For the CDR3, the DNA is TGTGCCAGCAGCGCTGTCGGGAAAAACTATGGCTACACCTTC. This gives the protein CASSAVGKNYGYTF. The V gene is TRBV9, the J gene TRBJ1-2, with unresolved D. Germline loops: CDR1 SGDLS, CDR2 YYNGEE. Between the trimmed V and J ends, which lost 3 bases and 2 bases, there was a span of 11 bases. The CDR3 sequence is 14 residues long.

The chain employs TRBV30 and TRBJ1-5; tentative D call: TRBD1 (6 bases). CDR3 length equals 13 residues. Between the trimmed V and J ends, which lost 3 bases and 5 bases, there was a span of 11 bases. CDR1 GTSNPN and CDR2 SVGIG come from the germline V gene (reference sequence). CDR3 sequence (DNA): TGTGCCTGGAGCACAGGGCTAGATCAGCCCCAGCATTTT. The encoded protein is CAWSTGLDQPQHF. Using reference TRBV30 and TRBJ1-5 for the parts outside the CDR3, the full variable domain is SQTIHQWPATLVQPVGSPLSLECTVEGTSNPNLYWYRQAAGRGLQLLFYSVGIGQISSEVPQNLSASRPQDRQFILSSKKLLLSDSGFYLCAWSTGLDQPQHFGDGTRLSIL.